The entry that follows covers one TCR beta chain sequence. Its specific antigen is unknown. It has no much larger one-base neighbor in the sample; base qualities were not kept. The entry originates in a study of blood T cell repertoires in COVID-19 (dated by TCRdb to about 2020). Study-wide context: Samples covering the acute and convalescent phases of COVID-19 were provided by collaborators in the United States, Italy and Spain. Nearly every sample came with metadata listing a de-identified subject ID, COVID-19 status, age in years and sex. The samples were drawn from the first 160 participants of the ongoing ImmuneRACE study and from roughly 1,300 subjects provided by 6 global collaborators. A freely available public database, intended as a resource for researchers studying the immune response to SARS-CoV-2, is where the repertoires were released. Where available, HLA class I and class II types were taken from metadata supplied by the sample provider and were not determined by assay-based typing. Subjects who had been exposed to COVID-19, were actively infected with it, or had recovered from it provided the deeply sampled blood TCRbeta repertoires that made up the dataset. The material from the prospective study consisted of cDNA or gDNA derived from T cells, B-cell-depleted T cells, or PBMCs. Beyond this particular receptor, the publication reports: How much clinical and demographic metadata was included differed by source and by participant, and the metadata was provided uncurated.

The collaborating institutions used their own protocols to collect whole blood in K2EDTA tubes. For TCRbeta analysis, collaborator samples were shipped as frozen whole blood, as isolated PBMCs, or as DNA extracted from either sample type. The immunoSEQ Assay, a bias-controlled multiplex PCR, was used to amplify TCRbeta CDR3 regions from genomic DNA. In the source study's methods: Nucleated cell counts per sample were estimated from amplification of reference gene primers within the assay. To quantify the absolute abundance of each unique TCRbeta CDR3 rearrangement, sequence reads were collapsed and filtered. For each sample, productive Simpson clonality was calculated by taking the square root of Simpson's diversity index across productive rearrangements. Imported from immuneACCESS, the table was reduced by TCRdb to in-frame sequences with V and J called. These copies leave out some clones; in studies compared against another copy, an unresolved V gene accounts for under half, and the cause of the remainder is not known. For V, J and clone size, that table is used; D and trimming come from the DNA. The sample table lists tens of thousands of clones, over 75% of them with a count of one. Roughly 5% of the sample belongs to the ten largest clones.

From a lookup of the germline V gene, CDR1 and CDR2 are KGHSH and LQKENI. Spanning cysteine to phenylalanine, the CDR3 consists of 13 amino acids. The only DNA kept is the CDR3, 39 bases in frame from the first base. After removal of 3 bases from V and 5 bases from J, the junction retains 2 bases not matched to a gene. In this chain, TRBV18 is recombined with TRBJ2-5, and TRBD2 aligns with 8 junction nucleotides. Material: peripheral blood. This sequence was found in a middle-aged man with active COVID-19. The bases are TGTGCCAGCTCACCTTCGGGGGGGGAGACCCAGTACTTC. Its coded protein is CASSPSGGETQYF.